This TCR beta chain was captured by sequencing in a study of early T cells in non-severe SARS-CoV-2 infection. V was trimmed by 6 bases and J by 4 bases, leaving 19 bases between them. This CDR3 spans 16 amino acids. Germline lookup yields CDR1 MNHEY and CDR2 SVGEGT. Researchers tagged individual cDNA molecules with unique molecular identifiers. TCRdb itself ran the 5' RACE reads through MiXCR, one entry per CDR3 protein. The sample includes about 25,000 distinct CDR3 sequences, around 4% of them seen just once. The origin of this receptor is an adult who was a healthcare worker with PCR-confirmed SARS-CoV-2 infection or an uninfected control (not recorded which). This chain connects TRBV6-2 or TRBV6-3 to TRBJ2-1; D might be TRBD2 (5 bases). The source material was whole blood. The CDR3 DNA follows: TGTGCCAGCAGCACGGGTGGAGGTAGAGGATACAATGAGCAGTTCTTC. Amino acids: CASSTGGGRGYNEQFF.